The source of this T cell receptor beta chain is a study of monozygotic twins with inflammatory bowel disease. The CDR3 extends over 15 amino acids. CDR1 LGHDT and CDR2 YNNKEL come from the germline V gene (reference sequence). TCRdb re-called the 5' RACE reads; one entry per CDR3 protein, DNA not given. The sample data list tens of thousands of distinct CDR3 sequences. The rearrangement joins TRBV3-1 to TRBJ2-1; checking the TCRdb D call of TRBD1 is not possible without DNA. Sequenced input: blood. The receptor was derived from a human donor with ulcerative colitis or Crohn's disease, or a healthy co-twin of an affected twin (not recorded which). CDR3: CASSQMVNGDLEQFF.